The rows below give T cell receptor beta chains drawn from one sample of a study of vaccination and CD4 T cells after COVID-19. These receptors' antigens are unknown. TCRdb redid the calling of the PCR reads with MiXCR, one entry per CDR3 protein. Of some 9,300 distinct CDR3 sequences listed, roughly 50% are singletons. The sample taken for sequencing was CD4+ T cells from blood, cultured in vitro. The origin of the receptors is a human donor who had recovered from COVID-19. CDR3s include the opening cysteine and the closing phenylalanine or tryptophan. The D gene is left open where the match is weak. Clone size appears in some rows only: once, few, many, or a class for an expanded clone.

NA	TRBV19	NA	TRBJ1-3	TGTGCCAGTAGCTCCCGGGGTTCAGGGAATCCTGGAAACACCATATATTTT	CASSSRGSGNPGNTIYF
NA	TRBV28	NA	TRBJ2-7	TGTGCCAGCAGGGGACCGAACTTCTACGAGCAGTACTTC	CASRGPNFYEQYF
NA	TRBV2	NA	TRBJ1-3	TGTGCCAGCAGTAGGGGACCTGACGGGAACACCATATATTTT	CASSRGPDGNTIYF
NA	TRBV6-1	TRBD1	TRBJ1-2	TGTGCCAGCAAGCAGGGGGCCGTCTATGGCTACACCTTC	CASKQGAVYGYTF
NA	TRBV19	NA	TRBJ1-3	TGTGCCAGTAGCCCGACGGTCTCTGGAAACACCATATATTTT	CASSPTVSGNTIYF
NA	TRBV11-3	TRBD2	TRBJ2-7	TGTGCCAGCAGCACGGACGGGACTAGCGGGAGGGCCCGCCCACAGCAGTACTTC	CASSTDGTSGRARPQQYF
NA	TRBV19	TRBD2	TRBJ2-1	TGTGCCAGTACGGGACTAGCGGTCTTGGATGAGCAGTTCTTC	CASTGLAVLDEQFF
NA	TRBV12-3/TRBV12-4	TRBD2	TRBJ2-7	TGTGCCAGCAGCAAGGGGCTAGCGGGCCTACTATACGAGCAGTACTTC	CASSKGLAGLLYEQYF
few	TRBV20-1	TRBD2	TRBJ2-1	TGCAGTGCTAGAGAGGGGACTAGCGGGAATGAGCAGTTCTTC	CSAREGTSGNEQFF
NA	TRBV30	NA	TRBJ2-7	TGTGCCAGTACAGGTGGCCATCGCGAGCAGTACTTC	CASTGGHREQYF
NA	TRBV24-1	TRBD1	TRBJ2-5	TGTGCCACCAGTGATCCGGGACAGAAAGAGACCCAGTACTTC	CATSDPGQKETQYF
few	TRBV6-5	TRBD2	TRBJ2-1	TGTGCCAGCAGTTACCTAGCGGTAGGGGAGCAGTTCTTC	CASSYLAVGEQFF
NA	TRBV11-2	NA	TRBJ2-2	TGTGCCAGCAGCTTAAACGGGCAGAACACCGGGGAGCTGTTTTTT	CASSLNGQNTGELFF
NA	TRBV20-1	NA	TRBJ2-7	TGCAGTGCTAGAACACCCAACTCCTACGAGCAGTACTTC	CSARTPNSYEQYF
NA	TRBV20-1	NA	TRBJ1-2	TGCAGTGCCCCTGGTGCGGGGCTTGGCTACACCTTC	CSAPGAGLGYTF
NA	TRBV30	NA	TRBJ1-1	TGTGCCTGGAGTGAGGGGGGAAACACTGAAGCTTTCTTT	CAWSEGGNTEAFF
once	TRBV11-3	NA	TRBJ2-2	TGTGCCAGCAGCTTAGGGCCGAGCACCGGGGAGCTGTTTTTT	CASSLGPSTGELFF
NA	TRBV15	NA	TRBJ1-1	TGTGCCACCAGCAGAGAGGGTGTCACTGAAGCTTTCTTT	CATSREGVTEAFF
NA	TRBV6-1	TRBD1	TRBJ2-7	TGTGCCAGCAGTCGGGGAGGGGGACAGGGGGCATACGAGCAGTACTTC	CASSRGGGQGAYEQYF
NA	TRBV7-2	TRBD2	TRBJ2-3	TGTGCCAGCACACTAGCGGGATCTAGCACAGATACGCAGTATTTT	CASTLAGSSTDTQYF
NA	TRBV20-1	NA	TRBJ1-1	TGCAGTGCTAGAAGGGGAGGCACTGAAGCTTTCTTT	CSARRGGTEAFF
NA	TRBV6-1	TRBD2	TRBJ2-7	TGTGCCAGCACCTACCGAGCGGGAGGGCCCTCCGAGCAGTACTTC	CASTYRAGGPSEQYF
NA	TRBV4-1	NA	TRBJ2-5	TGCGCCAGCAGCCAAGATGGGGGGGGGCGAGAGACCCAGTACTTC	CASSQDGGGRETQYF
NA	TRBV14	NA	TRBJ2-3	TGTGCCAGCAGCCAAGGATCGTATTTT	CASSQGSYF
NA	TRBV21-1	NA	TRBJ2-7	TGTGCCAGCACCCTCCTGGTACCTAGGTCCGACTACGAGCAGTACTTC	CASTLLVPRSDYEQYF
NA	TRBV27	TRBD2	TRBJ2-1	TGTGCCAGCAGTTATGGGGGGGGAAATGAGCAGTTCTTC	CASSYGGGNEQFF
few	TRBV27	NA	TRBJ1-5	TGTGCCAGCAGTTTCACAGCTAGCAATCAGCCCCAGCATTTT	CASSFTASNQPQHF